This T cell receptor beta chain was retrieved from a study of a mutant IDH1 vaccine in newly diagnosed glioma. The length of the CDR3 is 14 residues. Germline lookup yields CDR1 ENHRY and CDR2 SYGVKD. V was trimmed by 0 bases and J by 3 bases, leaving 8 bases between them. Note on this clone: Its antigen is as yet unknown.

This sample's time point: week 5, during vaccination. All doses held 300 ug of mutant IDH1 20-mer peptide, with topical imiquimod. TCRdb's copy holds only in-frame clones and misses some; the assay was immunoSEQ multiplex PCR. This sample carries roughly 34,000 clones, roughly 56% of them seen once, and the ten largest clones take 8% to 13%. The rearrangement links TRBV10-3 to TRBJ2-5; no reliable D call. The material was PBMCs, obtained from a glioma patient whose treatment included an IDH1 peptide vaccine. The receptor's source is a woman under 30 with glioma. CDR3 DNA sequence: TGTGCCATCAGTGAGTCTTTAGGGAAAGAGACCCAGTACTTC. Amino acids: CAISESLGKETQYF.